This entry concerns a single T cell receptor (beta chain). The data originate from a study of shared clonotypes between healthy human individuals. Study summary: There were three CD4 naive, three CD4 memory, two CD8 naive and one CD8 memory plates per donor.

With 4 bases removed from V and 4 bases from J, the gap between germline ends came to 14 bases. This CDR3 is built from 14 residues. From germline, CDR1 is MDHEN and CDR2 SYDVKM. CD45RO-negative CD8 cells positively selected for CCR7 made up the naive population, which excluded terminally differentiated effector memory CD45RA+ cells. Donors were healthy HIV-negative adults without recent acute infections or vaccinations. Each donor was a Caucasian adult residing in Nashville, Tennessee. Replicate PCRs from sorted subsets contained about 0.2 ug DNA, which is approximately 30,000 T cell genomes. This table comes from immunoSEQ multiplex PCR, and its TCRdb copy is limited to in-frame clones, with some not included. The sample consists of about 580,000 clones, 95% to 98% of them appearing once.

This TCR came from a man aged 25 to 40 in good health. The sample was naive CD8+ T cells sorted from blood. The chain recombines TRBV28 with TRBJ2-7; D gene ambiguous. The CDR3 loop reads CASSYAHSKYEQYF. The DNA for the CDR3 is TGTGCCAGCAGTTACGCCCACAGCAAGTACGAGCAGTACTTC.